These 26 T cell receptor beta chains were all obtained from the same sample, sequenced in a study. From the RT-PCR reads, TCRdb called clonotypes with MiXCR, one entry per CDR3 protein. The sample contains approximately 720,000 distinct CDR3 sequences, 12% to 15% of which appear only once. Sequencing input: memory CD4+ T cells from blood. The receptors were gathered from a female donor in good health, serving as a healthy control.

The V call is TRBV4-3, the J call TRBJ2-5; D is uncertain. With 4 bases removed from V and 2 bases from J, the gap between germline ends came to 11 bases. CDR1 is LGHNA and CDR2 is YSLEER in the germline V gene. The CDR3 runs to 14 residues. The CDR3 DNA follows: TGCGCCAGCAGCCCTCAAAACACTCAAGAGACCCAGTACTTC. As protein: CASSPQNTQETQYF.

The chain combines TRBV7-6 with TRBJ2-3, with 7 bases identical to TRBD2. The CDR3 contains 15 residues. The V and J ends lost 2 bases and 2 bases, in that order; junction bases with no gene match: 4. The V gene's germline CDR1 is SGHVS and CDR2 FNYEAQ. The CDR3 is CASSLLGGDTDTQYF. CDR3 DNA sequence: TGTGCCAGCAGCTTATTGGGGGGGGACACAGATACGCAGTATTTT.

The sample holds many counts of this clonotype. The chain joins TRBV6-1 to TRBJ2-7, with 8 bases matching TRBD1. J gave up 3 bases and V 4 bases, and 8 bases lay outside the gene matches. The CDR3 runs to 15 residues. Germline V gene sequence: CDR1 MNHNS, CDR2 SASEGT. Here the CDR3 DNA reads TGTGCCAGCAGTGGGGACAGGAGTTTTGTCTACGAGCAGTACTTC. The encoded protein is CASSGDRSFVYEQYF.

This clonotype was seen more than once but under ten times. CDR3: CSARDMGGWGYTF. The CDR3 DNA sequence: TGCAGTGCTAGAGATATGGGGGGCTGGGGCTACACCTTC. V and J are TRBV20-1 and TRBJ1-2, with a weak D call TRBD1 (6 bases). V shed 0 bases and J shed 8 bases, with 13 bases lying between them. Germline loops: CDR1 DFQATT, CDR2 SNEGSKA (reference sequence). The CDR3 loop spans 13 amino acids.

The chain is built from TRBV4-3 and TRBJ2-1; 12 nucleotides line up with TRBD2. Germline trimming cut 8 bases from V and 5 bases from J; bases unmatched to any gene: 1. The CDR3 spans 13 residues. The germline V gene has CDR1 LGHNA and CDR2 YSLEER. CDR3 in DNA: TGCGCCAGCGGACTAGCGGGAAACAATGAGCAGTTCTTC. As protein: CASGLAGNNEQFF.

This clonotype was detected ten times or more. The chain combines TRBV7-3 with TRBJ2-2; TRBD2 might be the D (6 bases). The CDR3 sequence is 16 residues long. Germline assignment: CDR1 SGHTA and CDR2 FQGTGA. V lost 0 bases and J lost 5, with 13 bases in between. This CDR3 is CASSLTGGPFTGELFF. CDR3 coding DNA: TGTGCCAGCAGCTTAACAGGAGGGCCTTTTACCGGGGAGCTGTTTTTT.

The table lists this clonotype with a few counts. The CDR3 here is CSARRLLRNQPQHF. DNA of the CDR3: TGCAGTGCTAGGCGGCTACTGAGGAATCAGCCCCAGCATTTT. This chain connects TRBV20-1 to TRBJ1-5; no firm D call. The V gene's germline CDR1 is DFQATT and CDR2 SNEGSKA (reference sequence). This CDR3 has 14 residues. Trimming left V 3 bases short and J 4 bases short, with 13 bases between.

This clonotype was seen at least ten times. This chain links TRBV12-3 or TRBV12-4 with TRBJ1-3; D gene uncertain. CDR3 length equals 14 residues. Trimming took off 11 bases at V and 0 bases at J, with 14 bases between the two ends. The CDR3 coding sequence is TGTGCCTCAAAACGGACGGACTCTGGAAACACCATATATTTT. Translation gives CASKRTDSGNTIYF.

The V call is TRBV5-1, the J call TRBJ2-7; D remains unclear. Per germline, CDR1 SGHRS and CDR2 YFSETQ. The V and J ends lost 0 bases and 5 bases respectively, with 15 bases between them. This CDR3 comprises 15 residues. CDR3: CASSLVGWRLDEQYF. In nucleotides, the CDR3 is TGCGCCAGCAGCTTGGTTGGTTGGCGATTGGACGAGCAGTACTTC.

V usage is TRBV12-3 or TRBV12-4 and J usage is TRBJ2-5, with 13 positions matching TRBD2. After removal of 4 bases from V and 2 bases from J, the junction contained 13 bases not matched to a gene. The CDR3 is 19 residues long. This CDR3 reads CASSSGGGLAGRSQETQYF. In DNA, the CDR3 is TGTGCCAGCAGTTCTGGGGGGGGACTAGCGGGACGATCACAAGAGACCCAGTACTTC.

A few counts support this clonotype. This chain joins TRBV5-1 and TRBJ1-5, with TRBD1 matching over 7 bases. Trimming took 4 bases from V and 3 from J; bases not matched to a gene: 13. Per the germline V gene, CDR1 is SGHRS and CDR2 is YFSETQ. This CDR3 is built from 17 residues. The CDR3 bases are TGCGCCAGCAGCAGGGACCCTGGGACAGCCAACAATCAGCCCCAGCATTTT. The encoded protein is CASSRDPGTANNQPQHF.

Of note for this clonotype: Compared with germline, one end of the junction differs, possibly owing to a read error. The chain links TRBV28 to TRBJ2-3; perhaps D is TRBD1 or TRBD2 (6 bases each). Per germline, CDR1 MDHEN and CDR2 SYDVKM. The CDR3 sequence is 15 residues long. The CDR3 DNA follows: TGTGCCAGCAGTGGGGGGCAGGGCTACACAGATACGCAGTGTTTT. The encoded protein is CASSGGQGYTDTQCF. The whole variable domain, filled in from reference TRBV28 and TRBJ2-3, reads DVKVTQSSRYLVKRTGEKVFLECVQDMDHENMFWYRQDPGLGLRLIYFSYDVKMKEKGDIPEGYSVSREKKERFSLILESASTNQTSMYLCASSGGQGYTDTQCFGPGTRLTVL.

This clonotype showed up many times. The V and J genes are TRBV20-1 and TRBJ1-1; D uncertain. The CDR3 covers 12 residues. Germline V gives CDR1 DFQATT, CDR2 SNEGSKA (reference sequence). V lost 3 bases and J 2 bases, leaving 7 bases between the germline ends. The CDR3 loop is CSASAGNTEAFF. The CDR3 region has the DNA TGCAGTGCTAGTGCGGGTAACACTGAAGCTTTCTTT.

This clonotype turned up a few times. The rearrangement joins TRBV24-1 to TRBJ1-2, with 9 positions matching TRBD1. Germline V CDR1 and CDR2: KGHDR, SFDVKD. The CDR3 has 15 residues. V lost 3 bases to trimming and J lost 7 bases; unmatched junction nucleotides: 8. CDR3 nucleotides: TGTGCCACCAGTGATCAACAACAGGGGGCTAGTGGCTACACCTTC. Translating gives CATSDQQQGASGYTF.

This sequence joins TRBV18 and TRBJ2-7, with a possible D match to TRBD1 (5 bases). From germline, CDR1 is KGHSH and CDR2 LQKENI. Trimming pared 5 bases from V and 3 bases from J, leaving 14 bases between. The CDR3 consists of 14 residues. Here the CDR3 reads CASSSLDRSYEQYF. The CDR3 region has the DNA TGTGCCAGCTCATCGCTTGACAGAAGCTACGAGCAGTACTTC. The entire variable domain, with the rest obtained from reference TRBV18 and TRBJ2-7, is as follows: NAGVMQNPRHLVRRRGQEARLRCSPMKGHSHVYWYRQLPEEGLKFMVYLQKENIIDESGMPKERFSAEFPKEGPSILRIQQVVRGDSAAYFCASSSLDRSYEQYFGPGTRLTVT.

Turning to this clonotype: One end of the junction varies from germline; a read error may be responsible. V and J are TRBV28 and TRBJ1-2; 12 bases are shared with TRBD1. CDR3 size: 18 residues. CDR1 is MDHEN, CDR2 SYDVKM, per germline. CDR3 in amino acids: CASSSQTPGQGASYGYAF. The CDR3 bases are TGTGCCAGCAGTTCTCAGACCCCGGGACAGGGGGCTAGCTATGGCTACGCCTTC.

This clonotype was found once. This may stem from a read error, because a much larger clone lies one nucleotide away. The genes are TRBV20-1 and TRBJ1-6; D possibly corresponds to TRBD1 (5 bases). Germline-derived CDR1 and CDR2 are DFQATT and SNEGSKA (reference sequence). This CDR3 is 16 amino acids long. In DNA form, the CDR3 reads TGCATTGCTAGAGACCCGACCGTGGGGGTAGATTCACCCCTCCACTTT. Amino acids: CIARDPTVGVDSPLHF.

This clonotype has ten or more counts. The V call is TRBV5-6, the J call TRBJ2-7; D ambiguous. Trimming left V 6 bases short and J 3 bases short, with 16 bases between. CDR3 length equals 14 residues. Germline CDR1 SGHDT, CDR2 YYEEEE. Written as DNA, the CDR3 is TGTGCCAGCACCGTACGGTGGCAACTCTACGAGCAGTACTTC. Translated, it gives CASTVRWQLYEQYF.

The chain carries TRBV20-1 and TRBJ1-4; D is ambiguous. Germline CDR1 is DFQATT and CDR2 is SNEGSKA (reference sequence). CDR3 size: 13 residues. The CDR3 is CMGSAGPNEKLFF. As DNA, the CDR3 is TGCATGGGCTCGGCGGGCCCTAATGAAAAACTGTTTTTT.

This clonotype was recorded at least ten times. The CDR3 nucleotides read TGCAGTGCTAGACCCCCGGGAGGGTTTGAGCAGTTCTTC. Translating it yields CSARPPGGFEQFF. The chain has TRBV20-1 and TRBJ2-1, with 8 bases that match TRBD2. This CDR3 is built from 13 residues. The germline gives CDR1 DFQATT, CDR2 SNEGSKA (reference sequence). Trimming removed 2 bases from V and 9 bases from J; junction bases left unmatched: 6.

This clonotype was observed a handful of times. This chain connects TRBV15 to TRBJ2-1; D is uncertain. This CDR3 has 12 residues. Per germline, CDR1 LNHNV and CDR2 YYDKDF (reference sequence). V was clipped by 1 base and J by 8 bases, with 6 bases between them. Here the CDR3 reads CATSRVEHEQFF. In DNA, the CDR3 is TGTGCCACCAGCAGAGTCGAGCATGAGCAGTTCTTC.

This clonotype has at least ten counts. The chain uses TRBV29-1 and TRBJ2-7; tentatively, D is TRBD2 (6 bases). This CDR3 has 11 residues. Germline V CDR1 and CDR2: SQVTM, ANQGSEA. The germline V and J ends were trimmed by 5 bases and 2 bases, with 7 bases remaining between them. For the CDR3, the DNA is TGCAGCGTTCGACTAGCCTACGAGCAGTACTTC. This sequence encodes CSVRLAYEQYF.

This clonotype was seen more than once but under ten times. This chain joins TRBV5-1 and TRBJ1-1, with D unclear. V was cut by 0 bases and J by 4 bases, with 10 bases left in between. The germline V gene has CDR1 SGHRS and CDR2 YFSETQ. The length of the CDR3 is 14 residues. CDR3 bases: TGCGCCAGCAGCTTGGACGCCAGTCGCACTGAAGCTTTCTTT. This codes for CASSLDASRTEAFF.

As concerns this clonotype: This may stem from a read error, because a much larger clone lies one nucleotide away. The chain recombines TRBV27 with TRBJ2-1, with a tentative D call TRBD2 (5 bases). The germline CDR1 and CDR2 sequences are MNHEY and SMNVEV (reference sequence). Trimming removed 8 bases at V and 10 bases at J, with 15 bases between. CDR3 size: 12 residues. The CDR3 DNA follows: TGTGCCAGCGGACTCCCAACGACCGAGCAGTTCTTC. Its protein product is CASGLPTTEQFF.

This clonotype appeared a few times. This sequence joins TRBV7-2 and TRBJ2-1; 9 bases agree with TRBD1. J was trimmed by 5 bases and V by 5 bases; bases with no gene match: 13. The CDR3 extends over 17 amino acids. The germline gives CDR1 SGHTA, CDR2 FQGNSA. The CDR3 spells CASSPLPGQGNHNEQFF. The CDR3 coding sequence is TGTGCCAGCAGCCCTTTACCGGGACAGGGTAACCACAATGAGCAGTTCTTC.

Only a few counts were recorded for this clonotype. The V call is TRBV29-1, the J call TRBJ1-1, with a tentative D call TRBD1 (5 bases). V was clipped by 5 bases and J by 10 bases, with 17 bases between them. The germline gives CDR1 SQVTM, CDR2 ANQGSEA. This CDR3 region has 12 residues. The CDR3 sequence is CSVQPDRGPAFF. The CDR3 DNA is TGCAGCGTTCAACCTGACAGAGGACCAGCTTTCTTT.